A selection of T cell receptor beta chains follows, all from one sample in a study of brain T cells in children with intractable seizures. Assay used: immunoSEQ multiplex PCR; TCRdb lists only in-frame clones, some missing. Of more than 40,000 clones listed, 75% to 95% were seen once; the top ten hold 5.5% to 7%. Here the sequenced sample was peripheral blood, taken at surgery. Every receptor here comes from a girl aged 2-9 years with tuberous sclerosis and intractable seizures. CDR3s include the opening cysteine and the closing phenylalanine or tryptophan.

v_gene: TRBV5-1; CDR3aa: CASSLGQIYGYTF
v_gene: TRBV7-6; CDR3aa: CASSSQGGDTEAFF
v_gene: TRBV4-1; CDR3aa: CASSQEGQIYGYTF
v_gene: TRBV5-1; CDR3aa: CASSRATSGANVLTF
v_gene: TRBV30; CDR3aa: CAWSGTPLGGADEAFF
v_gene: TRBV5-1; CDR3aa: CASSPGQTNYGYTF
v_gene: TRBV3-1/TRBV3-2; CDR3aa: CASSHRVPGANVLTF
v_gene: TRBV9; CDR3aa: CASSSSGGGFAGELFF
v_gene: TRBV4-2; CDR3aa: CASSQDSVSNYGYTF
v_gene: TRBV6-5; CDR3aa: CASSYKAGANYGYTF
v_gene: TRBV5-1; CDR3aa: CASSPIIESYGYTF
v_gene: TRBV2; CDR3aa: CASSVALYDTQYF
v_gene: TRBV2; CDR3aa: CASSEEQPHSYEQYF
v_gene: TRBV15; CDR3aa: CATLIRDGGYTF
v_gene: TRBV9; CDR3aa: CASSVVAGANVLTF
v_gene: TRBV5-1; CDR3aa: CASSSYVDGEQFF
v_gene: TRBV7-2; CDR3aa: CASSSSSYNEQFF
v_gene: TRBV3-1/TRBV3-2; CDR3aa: CASRGLPAEKLFF
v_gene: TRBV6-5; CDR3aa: CASKVAGVNTEAFF
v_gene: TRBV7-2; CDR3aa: CASSLPAGANVLTF
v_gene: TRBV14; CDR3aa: CASREAGSSLRPLHF
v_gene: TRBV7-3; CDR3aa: CASSLRRRDKAFF
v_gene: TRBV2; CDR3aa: CASSPTGTASYEQYF
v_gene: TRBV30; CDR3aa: CAWSVPSGGPLGPYEQYF
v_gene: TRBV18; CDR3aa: CASSSGGPDTQYF
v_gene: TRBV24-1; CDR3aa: CATSDPNSGLAGVEQFF
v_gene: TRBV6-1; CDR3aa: CASSEARQNIQYF
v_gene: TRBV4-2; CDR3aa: CASSQATRGAGYTF
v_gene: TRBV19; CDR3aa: CASTHPGGITDTQYF
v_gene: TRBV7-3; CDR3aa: CASSLVSYGYTF
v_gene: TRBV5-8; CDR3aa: CASSLAHRGDGGELFF
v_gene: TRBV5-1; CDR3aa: CASSGDRVGTEAFF
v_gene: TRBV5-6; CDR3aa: CASSLDYMDYNEQFF
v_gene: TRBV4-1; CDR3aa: CASSQEWVVRNEQFF
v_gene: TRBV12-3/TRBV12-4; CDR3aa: CASRWSYTEAFF
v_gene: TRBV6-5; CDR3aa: CASSYWDNSPLHF
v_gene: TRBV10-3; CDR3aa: CAIRGTASNSPLHF
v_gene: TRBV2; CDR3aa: CASTGRRINEKLFF
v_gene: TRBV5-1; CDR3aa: CASSLVLAGFTDTQYF
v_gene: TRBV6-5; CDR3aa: CASSYPGQGQFF
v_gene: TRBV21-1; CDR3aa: CASSSGRVNSPLHF
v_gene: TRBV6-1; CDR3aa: CASSEAVGQGGHIQYF
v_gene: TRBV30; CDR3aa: CAWSLEHDPDTEAFF
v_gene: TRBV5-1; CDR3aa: CASSHGDSYNEQFF